Given below is one T cell receptor (beta chain) in context. Its antigen is unidentified. The data derive from a study of circulating and synovial CD4+ cells in juvenile arthritis. The repertoire was sequenced with immunoSEQ multiplex PCR; TCRdb's copy has only in-frame clones and lacks some. The sample lists about 34,000 clones; 95% were seen once. Study observations and caveats: Bulk blood CD4 samples held at least an order of magnitude more or fewer genomes than CPL. Circulating pathogenic-like and bulk T cells looked alike by Vbeta family usage. Some such blood samples were as oligoclonal as synovium.

The CDR3 loop spans 14 amino acids. V lost 4 bases, J lost 6 bases, and 5 bases stayed unmatched. Germline V gene lookup returns CDR1 ENHRY and CDR2 SYGVKD. Samples derive from patients with active juvenile idiopathic arthritis. The sequence derives from a human donor with juvenile idiopathic arthritis. The chain uses TRBV10-3 and TRBJ1-2, with 10 bases aligning to TRBD1. Sequenced input: CD4+ T cells from blood. The CDR3 DNA sequence: TGTGCCATCAGTGGCGTGGGACAGGGGCATGGCTACACCTTC. Protein: CAISGVGQGHGYTF.